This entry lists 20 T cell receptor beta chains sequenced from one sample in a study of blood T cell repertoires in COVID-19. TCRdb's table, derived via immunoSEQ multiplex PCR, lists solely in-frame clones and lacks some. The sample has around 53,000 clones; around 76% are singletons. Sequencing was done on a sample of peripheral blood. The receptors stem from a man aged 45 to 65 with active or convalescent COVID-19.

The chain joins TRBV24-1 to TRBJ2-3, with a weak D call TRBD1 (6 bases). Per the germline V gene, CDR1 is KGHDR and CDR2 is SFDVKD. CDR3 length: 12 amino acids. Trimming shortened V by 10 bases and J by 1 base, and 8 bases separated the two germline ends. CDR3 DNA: TGTGCCACATCAGGGGGCACAGATACGCAGTATTTT. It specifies CATSGGTDTQYF.

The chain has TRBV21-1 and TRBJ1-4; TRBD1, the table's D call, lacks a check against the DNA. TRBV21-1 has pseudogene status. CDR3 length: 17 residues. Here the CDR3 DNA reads TGTGCCAGCAGCCTGAATATTGGGGGGACAGGGCTCGAAAAACTGTTTTTT. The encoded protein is CASSLNIGGTGLEKLFF.

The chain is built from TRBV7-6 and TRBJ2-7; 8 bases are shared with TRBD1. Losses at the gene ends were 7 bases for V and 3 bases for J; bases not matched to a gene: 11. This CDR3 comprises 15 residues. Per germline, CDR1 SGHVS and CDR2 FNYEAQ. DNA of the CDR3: TGTGCCAGCACCAACCCCGGACAGGGCTTCTACGAGCAGTACTTC. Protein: CASTNPGQGFYEQYF.

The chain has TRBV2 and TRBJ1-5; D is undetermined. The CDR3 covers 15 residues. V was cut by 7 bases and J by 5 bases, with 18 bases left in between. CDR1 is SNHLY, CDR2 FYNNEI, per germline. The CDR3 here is CASTFLAGGYQPQHF. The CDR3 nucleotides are TGTGCCAGCACCTTTTTGGCCGGCGGGTATCAGCCCCAGCATTTT.

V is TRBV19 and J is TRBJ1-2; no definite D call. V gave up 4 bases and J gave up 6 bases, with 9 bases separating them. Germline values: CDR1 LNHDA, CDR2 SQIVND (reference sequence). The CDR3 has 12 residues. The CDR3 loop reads CASSNYGNGYTF. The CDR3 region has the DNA TGTGCCAGTAGTAATTACGGGAATGGCTACACCTTC.

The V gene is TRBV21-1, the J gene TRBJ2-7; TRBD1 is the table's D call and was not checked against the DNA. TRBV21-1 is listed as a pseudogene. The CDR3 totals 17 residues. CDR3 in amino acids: CASSKSFGDKGGYEQYF. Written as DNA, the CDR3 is TGTGCCAGCAGCAAAAGTTTTGGGGACAAGGGCGGCTACGAGCAGTACTTC.

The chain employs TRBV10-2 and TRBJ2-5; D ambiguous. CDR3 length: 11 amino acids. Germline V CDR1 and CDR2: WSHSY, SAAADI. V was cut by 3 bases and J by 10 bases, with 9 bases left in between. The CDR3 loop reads CASSDSRIQYF. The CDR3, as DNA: TGCGCCAGCAGTGATTCCAGGATCCAGTACTTC.

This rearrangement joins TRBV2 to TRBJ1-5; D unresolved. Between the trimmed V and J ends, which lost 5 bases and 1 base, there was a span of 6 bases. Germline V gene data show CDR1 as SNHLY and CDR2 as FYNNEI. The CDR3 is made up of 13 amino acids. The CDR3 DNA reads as TGTGCCAGCAGTATCCAGAGCAATCAGCCCCAGCATTTT. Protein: CASSIQSNQPQHF.

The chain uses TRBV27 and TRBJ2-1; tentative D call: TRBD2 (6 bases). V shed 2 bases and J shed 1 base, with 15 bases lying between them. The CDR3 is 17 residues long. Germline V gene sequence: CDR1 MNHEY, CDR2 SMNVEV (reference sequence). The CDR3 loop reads CASSLHRLDPSYNEQFF. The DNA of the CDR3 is TGTGCCAGCAGTTTACACCGACTAGACCCTTCCTACAATGAGCAGTTCTTC.

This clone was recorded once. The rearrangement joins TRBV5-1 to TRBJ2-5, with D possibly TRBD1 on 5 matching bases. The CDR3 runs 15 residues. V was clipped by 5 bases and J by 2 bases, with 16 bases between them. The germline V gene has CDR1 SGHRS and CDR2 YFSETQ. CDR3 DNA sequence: TGCGCCAGCAGTTGGGCCCAGGGTCCTCAAGAGACCCAGTACTTC. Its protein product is CASSWAQGPQETQYF. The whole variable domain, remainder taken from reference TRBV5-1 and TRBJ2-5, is KAGVTQTPRYLIKTRGQQVTLSCSPISGHRSVSWYQQTPGQGLQFLFEYFSETQRNKGNFPGRFSGRQFSNSRSEMNVSTLELGDSALYLCASSWAQGPQETQYFGPGTRLLVL.

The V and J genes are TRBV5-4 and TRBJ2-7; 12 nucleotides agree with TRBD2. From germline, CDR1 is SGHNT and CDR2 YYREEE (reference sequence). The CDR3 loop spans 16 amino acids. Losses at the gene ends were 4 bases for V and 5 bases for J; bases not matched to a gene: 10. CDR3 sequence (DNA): TGTGCCAGCAGCGGACGACTAGCGGGAGATGCCCACGAGCAGTACTTC. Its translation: CASSGRLAGDAHEQYF.

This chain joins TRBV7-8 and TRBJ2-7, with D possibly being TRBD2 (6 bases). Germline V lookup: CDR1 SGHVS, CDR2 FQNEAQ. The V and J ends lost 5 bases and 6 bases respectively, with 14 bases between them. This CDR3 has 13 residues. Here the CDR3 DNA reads TGTGCCAGCAGCCCGGGACTGGGCGTCGAGCAGTACTTC. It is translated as CASSPGLGVEQYF.

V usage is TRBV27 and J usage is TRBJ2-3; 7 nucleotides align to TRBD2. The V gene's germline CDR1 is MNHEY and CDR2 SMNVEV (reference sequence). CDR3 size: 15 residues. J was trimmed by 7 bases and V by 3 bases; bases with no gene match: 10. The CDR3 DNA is TGTGCCAGCAGTTTTGGTGGTGATAGCGGGTATACGCAGTATTTT. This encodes CASSFGGDSGYTQYF.

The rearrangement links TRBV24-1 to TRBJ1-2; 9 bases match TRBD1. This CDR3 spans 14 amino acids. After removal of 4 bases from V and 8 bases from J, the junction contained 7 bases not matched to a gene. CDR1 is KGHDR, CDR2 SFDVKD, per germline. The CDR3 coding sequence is TGTGCCACCAGTGACCCCGACAGGGGGATCGGCTACACCTTC. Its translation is CATSDPDRGIGYTF.

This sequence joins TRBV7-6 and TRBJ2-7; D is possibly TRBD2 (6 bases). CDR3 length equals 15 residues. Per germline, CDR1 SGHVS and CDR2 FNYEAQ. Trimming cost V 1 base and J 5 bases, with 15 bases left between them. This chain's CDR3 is CASSLELGRFHEQYF. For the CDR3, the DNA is TGTGCCAGCAGCTTAGAACTAGGGAGGTTCCACGAGCAGTACTTC. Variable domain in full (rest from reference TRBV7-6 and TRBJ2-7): GAGVSQSPRYKVTKRGQDVALRCDPISGHVSLYWYRQALGQGPEFLTYFNYEAQQDKSGLPNDRFSAERPEGSISTLTIQRTEQRDSAMYRCASSLELGRFHEQYFGPGTRLTVT.

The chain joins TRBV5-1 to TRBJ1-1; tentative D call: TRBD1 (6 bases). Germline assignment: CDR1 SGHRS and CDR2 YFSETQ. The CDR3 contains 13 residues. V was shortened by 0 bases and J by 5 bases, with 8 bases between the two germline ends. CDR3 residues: CASSLEGGTEAFF. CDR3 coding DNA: TGCGCCAGCAGCTTGGAAGGGGGAACTGAAGCTTTCTTT.

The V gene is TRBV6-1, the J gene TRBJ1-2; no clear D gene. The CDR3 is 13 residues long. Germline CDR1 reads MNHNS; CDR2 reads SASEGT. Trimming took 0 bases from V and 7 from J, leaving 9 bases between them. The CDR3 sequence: CASSEALAGGYTF. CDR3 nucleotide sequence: TGTGCCAGCAGTGAAGCCTTGGCAGGTGGCTACACCTTC.

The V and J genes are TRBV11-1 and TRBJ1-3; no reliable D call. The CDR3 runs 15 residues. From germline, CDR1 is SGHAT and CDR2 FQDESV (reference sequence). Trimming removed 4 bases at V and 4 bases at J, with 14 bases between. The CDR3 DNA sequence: TGTGCCAGCAGCTCCGGTGAGGGATACGGAAACACCATATATTTT. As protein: CASSSGEGYGNTIYF.

CDR3 sequence: CASKLIGAEAFF. Here the CDR3 DNA reads TGTGCCAGCAAGTTGATCGGAGCTGAAGCTTTCTTT. The chain couples TRBV2 to TRBJ1-1; D is uncertain. Germline values: CDR1 SNHLY, CDR2 FYNNEI. V lost 7 bases to trimming and J lost 6 bases, with 12 bases between them. This CDR3 comprises 12 residues.

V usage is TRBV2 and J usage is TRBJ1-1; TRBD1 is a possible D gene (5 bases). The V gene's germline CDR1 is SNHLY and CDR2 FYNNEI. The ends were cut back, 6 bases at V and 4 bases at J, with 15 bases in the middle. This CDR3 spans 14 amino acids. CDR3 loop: CASRPGTAATEAFF. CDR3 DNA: TGTGCCAGCAGACCGGGGACTGCGGCCACTGAAGCTTTCTTT.